Only one count was recorded for the clone carrying this T cell receptor (beta chain). The data were obtained in a study of blood T cell repertoires in COVID-19. Study background: Specimens from acute and convalescent COVID-19 originated in the United States, Italy and Spain. T cells, B-cell-depleted T cells, or PBMCs provided the cDNA or gDNA that served as material.

In the original analysis: Reference gene primer amplification yielded estimated nucleated cell counts. The table came from immunoSEQ multiplex PCR; TCRdb's copy has only in-frame clones and leaves some out. The D gene and trimming were derived from the DNA, and the V and J assignments and clone size from that table. The sample shows around 120,000 clones, about nine tenths of them seen only once. V was shortened by 4 bases and J by 4 bases, with 14 bases between the two germline ends. Germline CDR1 is MNHEY and CDR2 is SVGAGI. This CDR3 comprises 14 residues. The V gene is TRBV6-5, the J gene TRBJ2-7; D remains ambiguous. The sequenced sample was peripheral blood. The TCR was taken from a human donor with active COVID-19. The donor label of this sample is uncertain. The DNA for the CDR3 is TGTGCCAGCAGTTCTACAAGAGACGGGTACGAGCAGTACTTC. The encoded protein is CASSSTRDGYEQYF.